Listed here are 5 T cell receptor beta chains from one sample, sequenced in a study of T cell repertoires in cytomegalovirus infection. The antigens these receptors bind are not known. TCRdb reprocessed the reads with MiXCR, giving one entry per CDR3 protein. The sample has around 300,000 distinct CDR3 sequences; less than 25% are singletons. Sequencing used cultured PBMCs, obtained from culture after CMV antigen stimulation. These receptors all come from a human donor in good health (CMV status not recorded). Some clones in this sample may be carry-over from other donors' samples.

The V call is TRBV20-1, the J call TRBJ2-7, with 10 bases identical to TRBD2. With 0 bases clipped from V and 4 bases from J, the junction kept 12 bases outside the gene matches. Germline lookup yields CDR1 DFQATT and CDR2 SNEGSKA (reference sequence). The CDR3 consists of 17 residues. The CDR3 sequence: CSARDLGPSGSWYEQYF. The CDR3 region has the DNA TGCAGTGCTAGAGATCTCGGGCCTAGCGGGAGTTGGTACGAGCAGTACTTC.

At least ten counts were recorded for this clonotype. The chain joins TRBV7-2 to TRBJ2-5; 9 bases are shared with TRBD2. This CDR3 contains 16 residues. Looked up from germline, CDR1 is SGHTA and CDR2 is FQGNSA. V trimming: 1 base; J trimming: 2 bases; junction bases outside the gene matches: 5. The CDR3: CASSLEGAGGQETQYF. As DNA, the CDR3 is TGTGCCAGCAGCTTAGAAGGAGCGGGAGGACAAGAGACCCAGTACTTC.

The J gene is TRBJ2-7, the V gene TRBV15; 8 nucleotides match TRBD2. This CDR3 has 17 amino acids. The ends lost 0 bases at V and 0 bases at J; junction bases unmatched: 7. The germline CDR1 and CDR2 sequences are LNHNV and YYDKDF (reference sequence). The CDR3 DNA reads as TGTGCCACCAGCAGAGAAGAATCGGGACTAGACTCCTACGAGCAGTACTTC. It is translated as CATSREESGLDSYEQYF.

This chain connects TRBV15 to TRBJ2-3, with D perhaps given as TRBD1 or TRBD2 (5 bases each). The CDR3 covers 15 residues. Germline V lookup: CDR1 LNHNV, CDR2 YYDKDF (reference sequence). Trimming pared 6 bases from V and 6 bases from J, leaving 19 bases between. For the CDR3, the DNA is TGTGCCACCAGGGGGGTTGGTCCCAGGTGGGATACGCAGTATTTT. Encoded protein: CATRGVGPRWDTQYF.

The chain recombines TRBV12-3 or TRBV12-4 with TRBJ1-5; D unclear. The CDR3 sequence is 16 residues long. V was trimmed by 5 bases and J by 2 bases, leaving 16 bases between them. The CDR3: CASSIGPPSGNQPQHF. CDR3 DNA: TGTGCCAGCAGTATAGGGCCACCAAGTGGCAATCAGCCCCAGCATTTT.